This section outlines one TCR beta chain sequence together with its context. What it binds is not known. The final CDR3 position lacks the conserved phenylalanine or tryptophan, pointing to a likely read error. TCR beta CDR3 region amplification was performed from RNA transcripts. Primed by the HTBI set, a first-round RT-PCR was run on the TCR CDR3. Each CDR3 protein gets one entry after TCRdb re-called the multiplex PCR reads with MiXCR. The sample carries roughly 500,000 distinct CDR3 sequences, around 15% recorded once. This sample was included in a study of T cells in Graves' hyperthyroidism and ophthalmopathy. Study-level findings and limits: Most thyroid clonotypes expanded above 0.001 were also detected in blood.

V lost 7 bases and J lost 0, with 12 bases in between. The CDR3 has 15 residues. The V gene's germline CDR1 is KGHDR and CDR2 SFDVKD. Patients having uncontrolled infection, another autoimmune disease, pregnancy or lactation were not included. Each diagnosis drew on symptoms, thyroxine, TRAb, thyroid ultrasound and orbital computed tomography findings. Input material: blood. The TCR comes from a woman aged 30 to 39 with Graves' ophthalmopathy. The chain combines TRBV24-1 with TRBJ1-5; D might be TRBD1 (6 bases). Here the CDR3 DNA reads TGTGCCACCAGCGGTAAGGGGGGTAGCAATCAGCCCCAGCATCTT. Encoded protein: CATSGKGGSNQPQHL.